The sequence of this TCR beta chain was determined in a study of OX40 agonist ivuxolimab in advanced cancers. Study as a whole: Intravenous ivuxolimab at 0.01 to 10 mg/kg was given to patients every 2 weeks. Overall study findings and caveats: Several nonresponders also turned out to have low normalized T-cell clonal expansion.

Generated by immunoSEQ multiplex PCR, the TCRdb table keeps only in-frame clones and is missing some. The profile shows about 76,000 clones, around four fifths of them singletons. Notes on this clone: The antigen is unknown.

V was pared by 5 bases and J by 5 bases, with 13 bases between. Germline V gene sequence: CDR1 SNHLY, CDR2 FYNNEI. The CDR3 is 14 residues long. Sequences were derived from CD4+ or CD8+ T cells sorted from blood, sampled in a trial of the OX40 agonist ivuxolimab. This clonotype was obtained from an adult with an advanced solid tumor such as melanoma, head and neck, liver or kidney cancer. V and J are TRBV2 and TRBJ1-5, with D perhaps matching TRBD1 (5 bases). For the CDR3, the DNA is TGTGCCAGCAGTACGGGCAGGGCCTATCAGCCCCAGCATTTT. Encoded protein: CASSTGRAYQPQHF.